Shown below are 22 T cell receptor beta chains from a single sample sequenced in a study of OX40 agonist ivuxolimab in advanced cancers. Generated by immunoSEQ multiplex PCR, the TCRdb table keeps only in-frame clones and is missing some. The data hold roughly 74,000 clones, with 85% to 90% observed a single time. This material consisted of CD4+ or CD8+ T cells sorted from blood, taken in a trial of the OX40 agonist ivuxolimab. These receptors originate from an adult with an advanced solid tumor such as melanoma, head and neck, liver or kidney cancer.

The chain combines TRBV11-2 with TRBJ2-6; no reliable D call. There are 17 residues in the CDR3. The V end was cut by 0 bases, the J end by 0 bases, with 9 bases between. The germline gives CDR1 SGHAT, CDR2 FQNNGV. The CDR3 sequence is CASSLDGRLSGANVLTF. DNA of the CDR3: TGTGCCAGCAGCTTAGACGGGCGGCTCTCTGGGGCCAACGTCCTGACTTTC.

This clone has a single count. The V and J genes are TRBV6-5 and TRBJ2-7, with D possibly being TRBD1 (6 bases). Trimming shortened V by 6 bases and J by 4 bases, and 16 bases separated the two germline ends. Germline CDR1 MNHEY, CDR2 SVGAGI. CDR3 length: 14 residues. Written as DNA, the CDR3 is TGTGCCAGCAGACAGACAGGTACCCTTTACGAGCAGTACTTC. Amino acids: CASRQTGTLYEQYF.

The V call is TRBV19, the J call TRBJ2-7; 7 nucleotides agree with TRBD1. The ends lost 4 bases at V and 6 bases at J; junction bases unmatched: 3. The CDR3 is 12 residues long. Looked up from germline, CDR1 is LNHDA and CDR2 is SQIVND (reference sequence). The CDR3 spells CASSTTGSEQYF. The CDR3 coding sequence is TGTGCCAGTAGTACGACAGGGTCCGAGCAGTACTTC.

This sequence joins TRBV21-1 and TRBJ1-5; the table's D call of TRBD1 was not tested on the DNA. TRBV21-1 is recorded as a pseudogene. CDR3 length: 16 amino acids. CDR3 in amino acids: CASSKFGTASNQPQHF. The CDR3 DNA reads TGTGCCAGCAGCAAATTCGGGACAGCAAGCAATCAGCCCCAGCATTTT.

The rearrangement links TRBV7-3 to TRBJ2-1, with 7 bases that match TRBD2. CDR3 length: 15 residues. Trimming took 3 bases from V and 10 from J; bases not matched to a gene: 12. Looked up from germline, CDR1 is SGHTA and CDR2 is FQGTGA. This CDR3 reads CASSFSREKWGEQFF. DNA for the CDR3: TGTGCCAGCAGCTTCTCGCGGGAGAAGTGGGGCGAGCAGTTCTTC.

This chain links TRBV5-1 with TRBJ1-2; perhaps TRBD1 as D (5 bases). This CDR3 contains 14 residues. Germline V gene sequence: CDR1 SGHRS, CDR2 YFSETQ. Trimming took 0 bases from V and 1 from J, leaving 7 bases between them. CDR3 DNA sequence: TGCGCCAGCAGCTTGGGGGGGTATAACTATGGCTACACCTTC. It is translated as CASSLGGYNYGYTF.

This rearrangement joins TRBV19 to TRBJ1-4; 8 positions match TRBD1. CDR3 length: 14 residues. J was trimmed by 6 bases and V by 10 bases; bases with no gene match: 10. Per the germline V gene, CDR1 is LNHDA and CDR2 is SQIVND (reference sequence). The CDR3 DNA reads TGTGCCACAAAGGCCGGGACAGGTCATGAAAAACTGTTTTTT. Its translation: CATKAGTGHEKLFF. Based on the CDR3 plus reference TRBV19 and TRBJ1-4, the full variable domain is DGGITQSPKYLFRKEGQNVTLSCEQNLNHDAMYWYRQDPGQGLRLIYYSQIVNDFQKGDIAEGYSVSREKKESFPLTVTSAQKNPTAFYLCATKAGTGHEKLFFGSGTQLSVL.

J is TRBJ1-1 and V is TRBV2; D call uncertain. Deletions cut 7 bases from V and 1 base from J, with 10 bases between. The CDR3 consists of 13 residues. Germline V gene lookup returns CDR1 SNHLY and CDR2 FYNNEI. As DNA, the CDR3 is TGTGCCAGCATGTGGCACGAGAACACTGAAGCTTTCTTT. Translation gives CASMWHENTEAFF.

V and J are TRBV18 and TRBJ1-5; D is unresolved. This CDR3 has 14 amino acids. Germline V CDR1 and CDR2: KGHSH, LQKENI. Trimming cost V 1 base and J 7 bases, with 11 bases left between them. The CDR3 DNA is TGTGCCAGCTCACCACAGGGCCCGGGACAGCCCCAGCATTTT. It is translated as CASSPQGPGQPQHF.

This rearrangement joins TRBV11-2 to TRBJ2-7, with TRBD1 as a possible D gene (6 bases). The CDR3 contains 14 residues. CDR1 is SGHAT and CDR2 is FQNNGV in the germline V gene. V was cut by 4 bases and J by 5 bases, with 15 bases left in between. CDR3 region: CASSSQQGYNEQYF. The CDR3 DNA reads TGTGCCAGCAGCTCCCAACAGGGTTACAACGAGCAGTACTTC.

The V and J genes are TRBV5-6 and TRBJ1-6; D gene ambiguous. The CDR3 spans 14 residues. Germline-derived CDR1 and CDR2 are SGHDT and YYEEEE. V dropped 0 bases and J dropped 7 bases, with 8 bases sitting between them. CDR3 amino acids: CASSLGGNNSPLHF. The CDR3 nucleotides are TGTGCCAGCAGCTTGGGGGGAAACAATTCACCCCTCCACTTT. Using reference TRBV5-6 and TRBJ1-6 for the parts outside the CDR3, the full variable domain is DAGVTQSPTHLIKTRGQQVTLRCSPKSGHDTVSWYQQALGQGPQFIFQYYEEEERQRGNFPDRFSGHQFPNYSSELNVNALLLGDSALYLCASSLGGNNSPLHFGNGTRLTVT.

This clone was observed once. The V gene is TRBV18, the J gene TRBJ2-7; no clear D. Trimming pared 6 bases from V and 3 bases from J, leaving 12 bases between. Germline V gives CDR1 KGHSH, CDR2 LQKENI. There are 13 residues in the CDR3. CDR3 amino acids: CASSPDLSYEQYF. The DNA of the CDR3 is TGTGCCAGCTCCCCCGACCTTAGCTACGAGCAGTACTTC.

The genes are TRBV29-1 and TRBJ1-2; TRBD1 aligns across 7 bases. The CDR3 is 14 amino acids. Germline CDR1 reads SQVTM; CDR2 reads ANQGSEA. V gave up 3 bases and J gave up 5 bases; unmatched junction bases: 9. CDR3 sequence: CSVDRQGGFYGYTF. The DNA of the CDR3 is TGCAGCGTTGATAGACAGGGTGGATTTTATGGCTACACCTTC.

The chain links TRBV5-1 to TRBJ1-1; 8 nucleotides agree with TRBD1. The V gene's germline CDR1 is SGHRS and CDR2 YFSETQ. CDR3 length: 14 residues. Unmatched junction bases numbered 7, after V lost 8 bases and J lost 1 base. The CDR3 nucleotides are TGCGCCAGTTGCTCAGGGGGCAGGAACACTGAAGCTTTCTTT. Translation: CASCSGGRNTEAFF. Complete variable domain (other parts from reference TRBV5-1 and TRBJ1-1): KAGVTQTPRYLIKTRGQQVTLSCSPISGHRSVSWYQQTPGQGLQFLFEYFSETQRNKGNFPGRFSGRQFSNSRSEMNVSTLELGDSALYLCASCSGGRNTEAFFGQGTRLTVV.

The chain carries TRBV2 and TRBJ1-6, with TRBD1 identical over 8 bases. Germline V gene data show CDR1 as SNHLY and CDR2 as FYNNEI. The ends lost 3 bases at V and 4 bases at J; junction bases unmatched: 11. The CDR3 has 18 residues. CDR3 protein: CASSDGQGGGLYNSPLHF. DNA of the CDR3: TGTGCCAGCAGTGACGGACAGGGAGGGGGCCTGTATAATTCACCCCTCCACTTT.

Only one count was recorded for this clone. J is TRBJ2-1 and V is TRBV27; no firm D call. The ends were cut back, 0 bases at V and 0 bases at J, with 6 bases in the middle. The germline V gene encodes CDR1 MNHEY and CDR2 SMNVEV (reference sequence). The CDR3 contains 15 residues. This CDR3 reads CASSLSGFSYNEQFF. CDR3 sequence (DNA): TGTGCCAGCAGTTTATCAGGGTTCTCCTACAATGAGCAGTTCTTC.

Concerning this clone itself: Within the sample, other DNA sequences also encode this same CDR3. Here the CDR3 reads CASSPGTDYEQYF. The CDR3, as DNA: TGTGCCAGCTCACCAGGGACAGACTACGAGCAGTACTTC. The chain is built from TRBV18 and TRBJ2-7; 7 positions match TRBD1. This CDR3 region has 13 residues. V shed 2 bases, J shed 3 bases, and the junction held 1 base outside the gene matches. CDR1 is KGHSH and CDR2 is LQKENI in the germline V gene.

V is TRBV23-1 and J is TRBJ2-2; maybe TRBD2 (6 bases). TRBV23-1 is treated as an ORF (open reading frame) with a function not yet certain. Trimming removed 7 bases from V and 6 bases from J, with 18 bases in between. The CDR3 extends over 15 amino acids. CDR3 amino acids: CASTHPGERAGELFF. CDR3 nucleotide sequence: TGCGCCAGCACCCACCCGGGGGAACGAGCCGGGGAGCTGTTTTTT.

The chain couples TRBV27 to TRBJ2-3; D may be TRBD2 (6 bases). Germline loops: CDR1 MNHEY, CDR2 SMNVEV (reference sequence). Trimming removed 8 bases from V and 2 bases from J, with 17 bases in between. The CDR3 consists of 15 residues. The CDR3 loop reads CASGLSAGSTDTQYF. CDR3 DNA: TGTGCCAGCGGATTGTCTGCGGGATCCACAGATACGCAGTATTTT.

V and J are TRBV2 and TRBJ2-3; the match to TRBD1 covers 7 bases. The germline CDR1 and CDR2 sequences are SNHLY and FYNNEI. The CDR3 is 13 amino acids. Losses at the gene ends were 8 bases for V and 2 bases for J; bases not matched to a gene: 4. In DNA form, the CDR3 reads TGTGCCAGCTCGACAGGGCTCACAGATACGCAGTATTTT. This translates into CASSTGLTDTQYF. The whole variable domain, filled in from reference TRBV2 and TRBJ2-3, reads EPEVTQTPSHQVTQMGQEVILRCVPISNHLYFYWYRQILGQKVEFLVSFYNNEISEKSEIFDDQFSVERPDGSNFTLKIRSTKLEDSAMYFCASSTGLTDTQYFGPGTRLTVL.

The CDR3 bases are TGCGCCAGCAGTTCCGGGACAGAAGAAAAACTGTTTTTT. Amino acid sequence: CASSSGTEEKLFF. The chain has TRBV10-1 and TRBJ1-4; the match to TRBD1 covers 7 bases. The ends lost 5 bases at V and 8 bases at J; junction bases unmatched: 5. Germline V lookup: CDR1 WNHNN, CDR2 SYGVQD (reference sequence). The CDR3 extends over 13 amino acids.

The chain joins TRBV19 to TRBJ2-7; 8 bases match TRBD1. V shed 3 bases and J 0 bases; nucleotides not matched to a gene: 4. The CDR3 runs 15 residues. Germline V gene data show CDR1 as LNHDA and CDR2 as SQIVND (reference sequence). Here the CDR3 reads CASSMGDRLSYEQYF. As DNA, the CDR3 is TGTGCCAGTAGTATGGGGGACAGGCTCTCCTACGAGCAGTACTTC.